These 2 T cell receptor beta chains were sequenced from one sample in a study of blood T cell repertoires in COVID-19. The table came from immunoSEQ multiplex PCR; TCRdb's copy has only in-frame clones and leaves some out. The sample includes 130,000 or so clones, roughly 80% of them seen just once. Sequencing was carried out using peripheral blood. The receptors derive from a woman older than 75 with acute or convalescent COVID-19.

This clone turned up a few times. Other DNA sequences in the same sample also yield this CDR3. The chain employs TRBV5-1 and TRBJ1-5; no reliable D call. The germline CDR1 and CDR2 sequences are SGHRS and YFSETQ. The CDR3 is 15 amino acids. V lost 4 bases, J lost 1 base, and 12 bases lay in between. As DNA, the CDR3 is TGCGCCAGCAGCCCCCGGGGTGGGAGCAATCAGCCCCAGCATTTT. This gives the protein CASSPRGGSNQPQHF.

This chain links TRBV5-1 with TRBJ1-1; perhaps TRBD1 as D (5 bases). Germline loops: CDR1 SGHRS, CDR2 YFSETQ. The CDR3 covers 13 residues. Trimming shortened V by 3 bases and J by 6 bases, and 12 bases separated the two germline ends. CDR3 loop: CASSYNQGSEAFF. In nucleotides, the CDR3 is TGCGCCAGCAGCTATAATCAGGGCTCTGAAGCTTTCTTT. The complete variable domain, with remaining parts taken from reference TRBV5-1 and TRBJ1-1, reads KAGVTQTPRYLIKTRGQQVTLSCSPISGHRSVSWYQQTPGQGLQFLFEYFSETQRNKGNFPGRFSGRQFSNSRSEMNVSTLELGDSALYLCASSYNQGSEAFFGQGTRLTVV.